Listed here are 15 T cell receptor beta chains from one sample, sequenced in a study of response to subunit inactivated influenza vaccine. TCRdb redid the calling of the RT-PCR reads with MiXCR, one entry per CDR3 protein. The table shows 700,000 to 800,000 distinct CDR3 sequences, with approximately 17% occurring only once. This specimen was PBMCs from blood, taken around 5 days after vaccination. These receptors originate from a man in his forties or fifties who received an inactivated influenza vaccine.

This clonotype turned up a few times. In nucleotides, the CDR3 is TGCGCCAGCAGCCAACAACTAGCGGCCCAAGAGACCCAGTACTTC. It codes for CASSQQLAAQETQYF. This chain uses TRBV4-3 with TRBJ2-5; 8 bases are shared with TRBD2. Germline V gene sequence: CDR1 LGHNA, CDR2 YSLEER. The V segment lost 2 bases and the J segment 1 base; nucleotides outside the gene matches: 3. The CDR3 consists of 15 residues.

V and J are TRBV7-2 and TRBJ2-1, with 13 nucleotides matching TRBD2. There are 15 residues in the CDR3. Germline lookup yields CDR1 SGHTA and CDR2 FQGNSA. Germline trimming cut 5 bases from V and 6 bases from J; bases unmatched to any gene: 4. CDR3: CASSATSGGRNEQFF. CDR3 DNA sequence: TGTGCCAGCAGCGCGACTAGCGGGGGGCGCAATGAGCAGTTCTTC.

In this sample, this clonotype turned up a few times. This rearrangement joins TRBV20-1 to TRBJ2-2; D is unclear. This CDR3 is 16 amino acids long. Germline loops: CDR1 DFQATT, CDR2 SNEGSKA (reference sequence). Trimming left V 0 bases short and J 2 bases short, with 13 bases between. CDR3 loop: CSARDRAGANTGELFF. Here the CDR3 DNA reads TGCAGTGCTAGAGATCGGGCCGGAGCTAACACCGGGGAGCTGTTTTTT.

This clonotype was observed a handful of times. This sequence joins TRBV20-1 and TRBJ2-1; D perhaps matches TRBD2 (5 bases). The CDR3 spans 17 residues. Germline V CDR1 and CDR2: DFQATT, SNEGSKA (reference sequence). Trimming pared 2 bases from V and 0 bases from J, leaving 17 bases between. In nucleotides, the CDR3 is TGCAGTGCTAGAAATCAACTAGAGGAGGTCTCCTACAATGAGCAGTTCTTC. Amino acids: CSARNQLEEVSYNEQFF.

The chain employs TRBV20-1 and TRBJ2-3; 9 positions agree with TRBD2. Looked up from germline, CDR1 is DFQATT and CDR2 is SNEGSKA (reference sequence). This CDR3 is built from 14 residues. The trim removed 2 bases at V and 8 bases at J, leaving 8 bases unmatched. CDR3 sequence reads: CSARPLAGSGTQYF. The CDR3 DNA is TGCAGTGCTAGACCCCTAGCGGGGTCGGGTACGCAGTATTTT.

V is TRBV3-1 and J is TRBJ2-7; no clear D gene. V lost 4 bases and J 3 bases, leaving 13 bases between the germline ends. The CDR3 is 14 amino acids. The germline V gene encodes CDR1 LGHDT and CDR2 YNNKEL (reference sequence). CDR3 in DNA: TGTGCCAGCAGCCCGACGCGGCGTGGCTACGAGCAGTACTTC. The encoded protein is CASSPTRRGYEQYF.

The gene calls are TRBV5-1 and TRBJ2-5, with D possibly matching TRBD1 (5 bases). Per germline, CDR1 SGHRS and CDR2 YFSETQ. V was clipped by 2 bases and J by 5 bases, with 13 bases between them. The CDR3 has 14 residues. The CDR3 bases are TGCGCCAGCAGCTTCCAGGGCGCTCACGAGACCCAGTACTTC. Translation gives CASSFQGAHETQYF.

This clonotype showed up just a few times. V usage is TRBV27 and J usage is TRBJ1-2; maybe TRBD1 (6 bases). Trimming took 10 bases from V and 2 from J, leaving 11 bases between them. The CDR3 spans 12 residues. CDR1 is MNHEY, CDR2 SMNVEV, per germline (reference sequence). The CDR3 DNA sequence: TGTGCCACCCAGGACAGAAACTATGGCTACACCTTC. Protein sequence: CATQDRNYGYTF.

There are a few counts of this clonotype. CDR3 residues: CASSQDRGDTDTQYF. CDR3 in DNA: TGTGCCAGCAGCCAAGATAGGGGGGACACAGATACGCAGTATTTT. J is TRBJ2-3 and V is TRBV4-2, with D possibly called TRBD1 or TRBD2 (6 bases each). Trimming took 0 bases from V and 2 from J, leaving 9 bases between them. CDR1 and CDR2 from the germline V gene are LGHNA and YNFKEQ. This CDR3 is built from 15 residues.

This chain connects TRBV10-3 to TRBJ2-3, with TRBD1 matching over 8 bases. This CDR3 contains 16 residues. Germline loops: CDR1 ENHRY, CDR2 SYGVKD. The trim removed 10 bases at V and 6 bases at J, leaving 18 bases unmatched. CDR3 protein: CASRPGTGGVLDTQYF. CDR3 sequence (DNA): TGTGCCAGCCGTCCCGGGACAGGCGGGGTATTGGATACGCAGTATTTT.

This chain uses TRBV15 with TRBJ2-7; D perhaps matches TRBD1 (6 bases). V gave up 2 bases and J gave up 4 bases, with 15 bases separating them. Germline V gene data show CDR1 as LNHNV and CDR2 as YYDKDF (reference sequence). This CDR3 contains 15 residues. The CDR3 DNA reads TGTGCCACCAGCAGAAGTAGGGGACACATTTACGAGCAGTACTTC. As protein: CATSRSRGHIYEQYF.

This clonotype was seen just once. J is TRBJ2-1 and V is TRBV27; 9 nucleotides align to TRBD2. The CDR3 is made up of 13 amino acids. V lost 6 bases and J lost 7; bases outside the gene matches: 4. Germline CDR1 reads MNHEY; CDR2 reads SMNVEV (reference sequence). CDR3 sequence reads: CASRAGGRNEQFF. The CDR3 nucleotides read TGTGCCAGCAGGGCGGGAGGGAGGAATGAGCAGTTCTTC.

The rearrangement joins TRBV5-1 to TRBJ2-7; the D gene is possibly TRBD1 (6 bases). There are 18 residues in the CDR3. Germline values: CDR1 SGHRS, CDR2 YFSETQ. V lost 0 bases, J lost 3 bases, and 22 bases lay in between. CDR3 nucleotides: TGCGCCAGCAGCTTGGTCTCTAGGGGACACCCAACCTACTACGAGCAGTACTTC. Amino acids: CASSLVSRGHPTYYEQYF.

This clonotype was observed a few times. The V and J genes are TRBV6-2 or TRBV6-3 and TRBJ2-7; TRBD1 matches 12 bases. Germline assignment: CDR1 MNHEY and CDR2 SVGEGT. The CDR3 length is 16 residues. The J segment lost 4 bases and the V segment lost 2 bases, leaving 6 bases of the junction unmatched. CDR3 amino acids: CASSYRGTGGSYEQYF. The CDR3 DNA follows: TGTGCCAGCAGTTACCGTGGGACAGGGGGCTCGTACGAGCAGTACTTC.

This clonotype was picked up a small number of times. The V and J genes are TRBV20-1 and TRBJ2-2, with a possible D match to TRBD1 (5 bases). CDR1 and CDR2 (germline): DFQATT, SNEGSKA (reference sequence). Between the trimmed V and J ends, which lost 1 base and 4 bases, there was a span of 13 bases. The length of the CDR3 is 15 residues. Here the CDR3 reads CSARVSGFSTGELFF. The CDR3 DNA is TGCAGTGCTAGAGTGTCAGGGTTCAGCACCGGGGAGCTGTTTTTT.